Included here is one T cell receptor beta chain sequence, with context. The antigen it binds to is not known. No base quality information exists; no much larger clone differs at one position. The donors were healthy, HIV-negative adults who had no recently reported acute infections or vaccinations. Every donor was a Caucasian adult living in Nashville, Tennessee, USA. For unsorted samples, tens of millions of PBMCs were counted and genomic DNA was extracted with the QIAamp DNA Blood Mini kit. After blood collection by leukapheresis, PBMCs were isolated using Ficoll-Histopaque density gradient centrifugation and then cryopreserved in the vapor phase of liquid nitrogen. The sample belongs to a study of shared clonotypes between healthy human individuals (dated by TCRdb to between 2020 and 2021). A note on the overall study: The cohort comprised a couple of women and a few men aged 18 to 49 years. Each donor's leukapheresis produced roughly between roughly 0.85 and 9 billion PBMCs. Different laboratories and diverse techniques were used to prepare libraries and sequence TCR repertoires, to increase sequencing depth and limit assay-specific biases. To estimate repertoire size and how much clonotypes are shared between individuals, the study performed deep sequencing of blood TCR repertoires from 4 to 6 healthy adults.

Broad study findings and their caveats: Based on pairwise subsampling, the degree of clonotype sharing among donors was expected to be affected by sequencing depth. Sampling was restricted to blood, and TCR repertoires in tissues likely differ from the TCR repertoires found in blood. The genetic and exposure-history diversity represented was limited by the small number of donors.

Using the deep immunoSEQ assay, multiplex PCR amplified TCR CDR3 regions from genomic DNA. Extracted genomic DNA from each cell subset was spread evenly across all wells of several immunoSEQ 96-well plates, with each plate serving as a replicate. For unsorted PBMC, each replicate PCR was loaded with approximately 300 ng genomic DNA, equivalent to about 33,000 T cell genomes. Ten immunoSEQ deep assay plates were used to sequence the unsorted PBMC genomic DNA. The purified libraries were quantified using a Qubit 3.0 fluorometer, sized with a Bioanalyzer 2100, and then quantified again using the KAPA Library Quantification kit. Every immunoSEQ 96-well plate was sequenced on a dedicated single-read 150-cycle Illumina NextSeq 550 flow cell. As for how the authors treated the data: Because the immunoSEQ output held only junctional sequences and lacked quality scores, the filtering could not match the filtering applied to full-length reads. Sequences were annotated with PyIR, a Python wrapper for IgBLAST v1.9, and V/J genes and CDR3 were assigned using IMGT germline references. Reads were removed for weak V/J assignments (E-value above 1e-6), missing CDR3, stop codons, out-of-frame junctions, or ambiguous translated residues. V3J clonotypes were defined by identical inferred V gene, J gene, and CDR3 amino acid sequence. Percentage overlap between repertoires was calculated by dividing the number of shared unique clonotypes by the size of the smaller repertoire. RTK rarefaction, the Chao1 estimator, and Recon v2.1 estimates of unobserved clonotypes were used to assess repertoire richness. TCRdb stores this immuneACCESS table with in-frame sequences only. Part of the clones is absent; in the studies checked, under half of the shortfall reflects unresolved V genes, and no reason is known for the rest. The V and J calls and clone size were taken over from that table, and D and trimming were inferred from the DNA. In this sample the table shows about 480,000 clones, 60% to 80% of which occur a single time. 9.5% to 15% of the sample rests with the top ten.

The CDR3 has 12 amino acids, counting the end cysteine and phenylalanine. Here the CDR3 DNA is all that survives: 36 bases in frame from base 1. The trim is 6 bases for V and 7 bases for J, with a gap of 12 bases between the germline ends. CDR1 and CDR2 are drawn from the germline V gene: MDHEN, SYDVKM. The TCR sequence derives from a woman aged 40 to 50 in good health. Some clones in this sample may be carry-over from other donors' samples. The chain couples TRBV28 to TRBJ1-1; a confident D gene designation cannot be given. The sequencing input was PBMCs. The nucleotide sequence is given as TGTGCCAGCAGATTAGCCGAAGTTGAAGCTTTCTTT. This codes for CASRLAEVEAFF.